A selection of T cell receptor beta chains follows, all from one sample in a study of OX40 agonist ivuxolimab in advanced cancers. Only in-frame clones appear in the TCRdb table, and some are missing; sequencing was by immunoSEQ multiplex PCR. The repertoire holds 55,000 to 70,000 clones, roughly 85% seen once, with about 3% in the top ten. Sequencing used CD4+ or CD8+ T cells sorted from blood, obtained in a trial of the OX40 agonist ivuxolimab. These receptors originate from an adult with an advanced solid tumor such as melanoma, head and neck, liver or kidney cancer. CDR3s include the opening cysteine and the closing phenylalanine or tryptophan. A D gene is named only where the DNA matches it firmly. Only some rows state a clone size, as once, few, many or a class for expanded clones.

TRBJ2-7 - TRBV5-5 few TGTGCCAGCAGCTCACAACTAGCCTACGAGCAGTACTTC CASSSQLAYEQYF
TRBJ2-3 - TRBV28 - TGTGCCAGCAGTTTCGCCCGTGCAGGGGGCACAGATACGCAGTATTTT CASSFARAGGTDTQYF
TRBJ1-6 - TRBV14 - TGTGCCAGCAGCCAAGAACCCCCGGGACGTCCGAGCTCCTATAATTCACCCCTCCACTTT CASSQEPPGRPSSYNSPLHF
TRBJ2-1 - TRBV27 - TGTGCCAGCAGTCCCCGGGTAGGGGGCGGGGACTACAATGAGCAGTTCTTC CASSPRVGGGDYNEQFF
TRBJ2-1 - TRBV11-3 - TGTGCCAGCAGCGAGAGGGGGACGGACTACAATGAGCAGTTCTTC CASSERGTDYNEQFF
TRBJ1-4 - TRBV25-1 many TGTGCCAGCTTGGGACGGCTTAATGAAAAACTGTTTTTT CASLGRLNEKLFF
TRBJ2-1 - TRBV6-1 few TGTGCCAGCAGTGAAATTGCGGCACACTACAATGAGCAGTTCTTC CASSEIAAHYNEQFF
TRBJ2-5 TRBD1 TRBV5-1 once TGCGCCAGCAGCGTCGGGACAGTTCAAGAGACCCAGTACTTC CASSVGTVQETQYF
TRBJ1-1 - TRBV7-3 - TGTGCCAGCAGCTTAGACACAATAATGACAGGATGGAACACTGAAGCTTTCTTT CASSLDTIMTGWNTEAFF
TRBJ2-3 - TRBV29-1 - TGCAGCGTTGAAAGCCACAGGGGGGGGACAGATACGCAGTATTTT CSVESHRGGTDTQYF
TRBJ2-6 - TRBV14 - TGTGCCAGCAGCCCATACTCTGGGGCCAACGTCCTGACTTTC CASSPYSGANVLTF
TRBJ2-1 - TRBV11-3 - TGTGCCAGCAGCTTCGACAGGCGTGATATGTTCTTC CASSFDRRDMFF
TRBJ2-7 TRBD2 TRBV5-4 - TGTGCCAGCAGCCCGACTAGCGGGGGCCCCCGGGGCAACGAGCAGTACTTC CASSPTSGGPRGNEQYF
TRBJ2-3 TRBD2 TRBV11-2 - TGTGCCAGCAGCGGAGGGTCTAGCGGGGGGCTACCCCAGTATTTT CASSGGSSGGLPQYF
TRBJ2-2 - TRBV21-1 - TGTGCCAGCAGCAAAAGGGGCGGCAGCTCGTGCAGGGAGCTGTTTTTT CASSKRGGSSCRELFF
TRBJ1-2 TRBD1 TRBV29-1 - TGCAGCGTTACCGGGACAGCCTTATCCCGAGGGGGCTACACCTTC CSVTGTALSRGGYTF
TRBJ1-4 TRBD1 TRBV7-8 - TGTGCCAGCAGCTTAGTGGGACAGGGAAGGGAAAAACTGTTTTTT CASSLVGQGREKLFF
TRBJ2-7 - TRBV6-5 once TGTGCCAGCAGGGTCGTGGGCGGGGACTACGAGCAGTACTTC CASRVVGGDYEQYF
TRBJ1-3 - TRBV4-1 - TGCGCCAGCAGCCAAGTCTTCCCCGGAAACACCATATATTTT CASSQVFPGNTIYF
TRBJ2-7 TRBD2 TRBV5-6 - TGTGCCAGCAGCTTGGATAGCGGGGGGACCCTCTACGAGCAGTACTTC CASSLDSGGTLYEQYF
TRBJ2-5 - TRBV7-2 - TGTGCCAGCAGCTTAGCGCTGGGGGGCGGAGAGACCCAGTACTTC CASSLALGGGETQYF
TRBJ2-7 TRBD1 TRBV28 - TGTGCCAGCTGTAGACAGGGGATCTCCTACGAGCAGTACTTC CASCRQGISYEQYF
TRBJ1-5 - TRBV1 - TGCACCAGCAGCCACGGGACAGCCGGGAATCAGCCCCAGCATTTT CTSSHGTAGNQPQHF
TRBJ2-6 - TRBV5-1 - TGCGCCAGCAGCTTGGAGGGGACGGTAACCTCTGGGGCCAACGTCCTGACTTTC CASSLEGTVTSGANVLTF
TRBJ2-7 TRBD1 TRBV28 few TGTGCCAGCGGGGGACAGAGTCCTACGGAGCAGTACTTC CASGGQSPTEQYF
TRBJ2-3 - TRBV7-7 - TGTGCTAGCAGCGTTGGTAGCACAGATACGCAGTATTTT CASSVGSTDTQYF
TRBJ2-2 - TRBV9 - TGTGCCAGCAGCGTCGACACCTTCACCGGGGAGCTGTTTTTT CASSVDTFTGELFF
TRBJ1-2 - TRBV5-4 - TGTGCCAGCGCGTCGGGGGGAGAATATGGCTACACCTTC CASASGGEYGYTF
TRBJ1-2 TRBD1 TRBV7-3 - TGTGCCAGCAGAACAACAGGGGATTATGGCTACACCTTC CASRTTGDYGYTF
TRBJ1-1 TRBD1 TRBV29-1 - TGCAGCGTAGCAGGACAGGGTAGAGCCCTGGCTTTCTTT CSVAGQGRALAFF
TRBJ1-5 - TRBV28 - TGTGCCAGCAGCCTAGGGAATCAGCCCCAGCATTTT CASSLGNQPQHF
TRBJ2-1 TRBD2 TRBV7-2 - TGTGCCAGCAGCCCGAATGGCGGGGGGGCTGGAGGTGAGCAGTTCTTC CASSPNGGGAGGEQFF
TRBJ2-3 TRBD2 TRBV9 - TGTGCCAGCAGCGTTGATTTCCGGGGGGAAGATACGCAGTATTTT CASSVDFRGEDTQYF
TRBJ1-1 - TRBV30 once TGTGCCTGGAGTATACCGGGCCTTACAAGTGAAGCCTTCTTT CAWSIPGLTSEAFF
TRBJ2-3 - TRBV7-6 - TGTGCCAGCAGGGCCAACACAGATACGCAGTATTTT CASRANTDTQYF
TRBJ2-1 TRBD1 TRBV5-6 - TGTGCCAGCAGCTGGATGGACAGGGCGGCTAATGAGCAGTTCTTC CASSWMDRAANEQFF
TRBJ1-1 TRBD1 TRBV28 - TGTGCCAGCAGTTCTTCCGGGACAGGGGGCTCGGTCACTGAAGCTTTCTTT CASSSSGTGGSVTEAFF
TRBJ1-5 - TRBV7-2 few TGTGCCAGCAGCTCCCGACGTGGGTTCAATCAGCCCCAGCATTTT CASSSRRGFNQPQHF
TRBJ2-7 TRBD2 TRBV7-8 - TGTGCCAGCAGCTTAGTAGCCCTAGCGGGGGTTGAGCAGTACTTC CASSLVALAGVEQYF
TRBJ1-6 - TRBV6-5 - TGTGCCAGCAGTGATTCAGCGGTTCAGGCCCTCCACTTT CASSDSAVQALHF
TRBJ1-5 TRBD1 TRBV15 - TGTGCCACCAGCAAGGGACAGGGAGGCAATCAGCCCCAGCATTTT CATSKGQGGNQPQHF
TRBJ2-7 TRBD2 TRBV27 - TGTGCCAGCAGTTTATCGCGAGCGGGGGTTAGCGAGCAGTACTTC CASSLSRAGVSEQYF
TRBJ2-3 TRBD2 TRBV4-2 few TGTGCCAGCAGCCAGTTCGCGGGGGGGCCGGGCACAGATACGCAGTATTTT CASSQFAGGPGTDTQYF
TRBJ2-1 - TRBV7-2 - TGTGCCAGCAGCTTAGTTGGTAATGAGCAGTTCTTC CASSLVGNEQFF
TRBJ2-1 - TRBV28 - TGTGCCAGCAGGTTCACCCAGGTGGGCTACAATGAGCAGTTCTTC CASRFTQVGYNEQFF
TRBJ2-7 - TRBV5-6 - TGTGCCAGCAGCTTTGGAAAAGGCGAGCAGTACTTC CASSFGKGEQYF